These 6 T cell receptor beta chains were all obtained from the same sample, sequenced in a study of shared clonotypes between healthy human individuals. Assay: immunoSEQ multiplex PCR; the TCRdb copy retains only in-frame clones and omits some. Of approximately 2,000,000 clones detected, 85% to 95% appear once; the ten largest clones hold around 0.35%. Sample: naive CD4+ T cells from PBMCs. Subset indicated: CD45RA+ positively selected. The receptors here all came from a man younger than 30 in good health. Some clones in this sample may be carry-over from other donors' samples.

V usage is TRBV30 and J usage is TRBJ2-2; D not resolved. V was trimmed by 0 bases and J by 4 bases, leaving 6 bases between them. Germline V lookup: CDR1 GTSNPN, CDR2 SVGIG (reference sequence). The CDR3 spans 13 residues. The CDR3 spells CAWSVAATGELFF. The DNA for the CDR3 is TGTGCCTGGAGTGTCGCAGCCACCGGGGAGCTGTTTTTT. The variable domain in full, completed from reference TRBV30 and TRBJ2-2, reads SQTIHQWPATLVQPVGSPLSLECTVEGTSNPNLYWYRQAAGRGLQLLFYSVGIGQISSEVPQNLSASRPQDRQFILSSKKLLLSDSGFYLCAWSVAATGELFFGEGSRLTVL.

The chain is built from TRBV7-2 and TRBJ2-2, with no clear D. Trimming shortened V by 4 bases and J by 6 bases, and 9 bases separated the two germline ends. The germline V gene has CDR1 SGHTA and CDR2 FQGNSA. The CDR3 extends over 13 amino acids. Written as DNA, the CDR3 is TGTGCCAGCAGCTCATATGGTTCCGGGGAGCTGTTTTTT. Translating gives CASSSYGSGELFF.

The gene calls are TRBV7-3 and TRBJ2-1, with TRBD2 matching 14 bases. In germline, CDR1 is SGHTA, CDR2 FQGTGA. The CDR3 contains 17 residues. Trimming cost V 1 base and J 7 bases; bases outside gene matches: 6. The CDR3 bases are TGTGCCAGCAGCTTAAGAGTGGGACTAGCGGGAGATAATGAGCAGTTCTTC. Its protein is CASSLRVGLAGDNEQFF.

The J gene is TRBJ2-5, the V gene TRBV20-1, with unresolved D. The CDR3 extends over 11 amino acids. Per the germline V gene, CDR1 is DFQATT and CDR2 is SNEGSKA (reference sequence). Trimming stripped 4 bases from V and 5 bases from J, with 8 bases between. CDR3 residues: CSAKVGETQYF. DNA for the CDR3: TGCAGTGCTAAGGTCGGGGAGACCCAGTACTTC.

This clone has a single count. V usage is TRBV7-6 and J usage is TRBJ2-5, with 7 nucleotides matching TRBD1. Germline V lookup: CDR1 SGHVS, CDR2 FNYEAQ. J lost 1 base, V lost 5 bases, and 7 bases had no gene match. The CDR3 length is 15 residues. The CDR3 DNA sequence: TGTGCCAGCAGCCCACAGGGGACAGCCCAAGAGACCCAGTACTTC. Translating it yields CASSPQGTAQETQYF.

This chain joins TRBV28 and TRBJ2-5; either TRBD1 or TRBD2 may fit D (5 bases each). Looked up from germline, CDR1 is MDHEN and CDR2 is SYDVKM. V dropped 6 bases and J dropped 2 bases, with 13 bases sitting between them. CDR3 size: 14 residues. CDR3 sequence reads: CASSYGAVQETQYF. The CDR3 bases are TGTGCCAGCAGCTACGGGGCGGTTCAAGAGACCCAGTACTTC.